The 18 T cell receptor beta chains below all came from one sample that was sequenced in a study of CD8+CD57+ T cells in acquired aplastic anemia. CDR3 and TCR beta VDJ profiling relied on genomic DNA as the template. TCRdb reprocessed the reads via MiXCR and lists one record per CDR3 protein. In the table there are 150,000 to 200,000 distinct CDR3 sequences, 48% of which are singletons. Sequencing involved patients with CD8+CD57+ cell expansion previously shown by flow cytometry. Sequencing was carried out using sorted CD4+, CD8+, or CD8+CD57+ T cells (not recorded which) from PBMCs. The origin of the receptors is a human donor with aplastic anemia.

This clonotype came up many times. The CDR3 DNA follows: TGTGCCAGCAGTTGGGGGGTAGCGGGGCAGTTCTTC. The encoded protein is CASSWGVAGQFF. V and J are TRBV12-3 or TRBV12-4 and TRBJ2-1; TRBD2 aligns across 7 bases. This CDR3 has 12 residues. V lost 4 bases to trimming and J lost 12 bases; unmatched junction nucleotides: 6.

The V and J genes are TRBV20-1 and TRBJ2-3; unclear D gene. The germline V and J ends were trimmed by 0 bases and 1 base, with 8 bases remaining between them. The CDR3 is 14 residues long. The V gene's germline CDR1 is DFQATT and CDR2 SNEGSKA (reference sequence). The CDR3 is CSARDLDRTDTQYF. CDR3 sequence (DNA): TGCAGTGCTAGAGATCTGGACCGCACAGATACGCAGTATTTT.

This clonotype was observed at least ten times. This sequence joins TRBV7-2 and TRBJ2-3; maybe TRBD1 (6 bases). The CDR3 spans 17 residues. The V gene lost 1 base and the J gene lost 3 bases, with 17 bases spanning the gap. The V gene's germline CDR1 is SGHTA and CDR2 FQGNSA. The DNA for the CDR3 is TGTGCCAGCAGCTTAGGGGGCAGGGGTGGATGGACAGATACGCAGTATTTT. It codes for CASSLGGRGGWTDTQYF.

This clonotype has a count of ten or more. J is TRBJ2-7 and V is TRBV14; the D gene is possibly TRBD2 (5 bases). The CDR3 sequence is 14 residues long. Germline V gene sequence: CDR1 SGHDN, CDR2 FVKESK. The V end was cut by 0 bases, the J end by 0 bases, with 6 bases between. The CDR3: CASSQDLASYEQYF. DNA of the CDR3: TGTGCCAGCAGCCAAGATCTAGCCTCCTACGAGCAGTACTTC.

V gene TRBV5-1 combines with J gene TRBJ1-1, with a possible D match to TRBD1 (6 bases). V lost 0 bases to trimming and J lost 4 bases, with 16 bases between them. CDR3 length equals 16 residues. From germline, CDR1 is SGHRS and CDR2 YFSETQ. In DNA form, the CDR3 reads TGCGCCAGCAGCTTGGACAGGGTAGGGGACGGCACTGAAGCTTTCTTT. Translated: CASSLDRVGDGTEAFF.

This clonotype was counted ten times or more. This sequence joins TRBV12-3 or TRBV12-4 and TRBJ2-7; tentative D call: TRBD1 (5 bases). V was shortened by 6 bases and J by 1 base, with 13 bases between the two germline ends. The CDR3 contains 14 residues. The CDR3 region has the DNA TGTGCCAGCAGCCCACACAAGGGGTCCTACGAGCAGTACTTC. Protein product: CASSPHKGSYEQYF.

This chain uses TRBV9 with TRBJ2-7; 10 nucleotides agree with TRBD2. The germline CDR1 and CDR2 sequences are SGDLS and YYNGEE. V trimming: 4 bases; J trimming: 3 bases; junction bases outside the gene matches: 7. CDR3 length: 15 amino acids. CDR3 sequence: CASSPGTSVYYEQYF. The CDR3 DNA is TGTGCCAGCAGCCCAGGGACTAGCGTATACTACGAGCAGTACTTC.

The CDR3 DNA is TGTGCCAGCAGCCCTGTGGTTTCTAGCGGCACCTACAATGAGCAGTTCTTC. Protein product: CASSPVVSSGTYNEQFF. V gene TRBV5-6 combines with J gene TRBJ2-1, with TRBD2 matching 7 bases. V shed 4 bases and J 2 bases; nucleotides not matched to a gene: 12. CDR3 length equals 17 residues. Germline loops: CDR1 SGHDT, CDR2 YYEEEE.

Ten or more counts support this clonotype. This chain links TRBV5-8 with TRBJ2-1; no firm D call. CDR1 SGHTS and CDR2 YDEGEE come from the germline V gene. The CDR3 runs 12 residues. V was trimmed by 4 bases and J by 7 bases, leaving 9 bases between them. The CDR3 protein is CASSPNANEQFF. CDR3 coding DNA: TGTGCCAGCAGCCCTAATGCGAATGAGCAGTTCTTC.

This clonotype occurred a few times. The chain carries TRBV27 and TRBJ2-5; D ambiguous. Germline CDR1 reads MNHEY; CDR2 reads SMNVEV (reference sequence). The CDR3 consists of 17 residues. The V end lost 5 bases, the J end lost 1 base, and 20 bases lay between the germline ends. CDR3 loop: CASSHSSANPSQETQYF. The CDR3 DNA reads TGTGCCAGCAGTCATTCTTCGGCAAACCCTTCCCAAGAGACCCAGTACTTC.

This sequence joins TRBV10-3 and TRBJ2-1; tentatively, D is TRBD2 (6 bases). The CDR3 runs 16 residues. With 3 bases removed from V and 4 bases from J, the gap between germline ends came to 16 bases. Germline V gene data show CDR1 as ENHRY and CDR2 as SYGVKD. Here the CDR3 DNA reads TGTGCCATCAGTGACCCGGAGGGTAGAGGGTACAATGAGCAGTTCTTC. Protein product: CAISDPEGRGYNEQFF.

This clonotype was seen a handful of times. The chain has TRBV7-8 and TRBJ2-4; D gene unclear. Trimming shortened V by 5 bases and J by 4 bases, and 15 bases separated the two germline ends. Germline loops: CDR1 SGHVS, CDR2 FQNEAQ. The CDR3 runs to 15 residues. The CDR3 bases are TGTGCCAGCAGCATGCCGGCGCTGGAAAAAAACATTCAGTACTTC. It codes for CASSMPALEKNIQYF.

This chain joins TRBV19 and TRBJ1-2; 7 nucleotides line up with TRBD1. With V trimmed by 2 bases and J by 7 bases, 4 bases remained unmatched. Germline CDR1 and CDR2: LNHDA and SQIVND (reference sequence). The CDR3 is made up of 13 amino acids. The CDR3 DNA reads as TGTGCCAGTAGTATAAGGGGGCAAGGTGGCTACACCTTC. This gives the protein CASSIRGQGGYTF.

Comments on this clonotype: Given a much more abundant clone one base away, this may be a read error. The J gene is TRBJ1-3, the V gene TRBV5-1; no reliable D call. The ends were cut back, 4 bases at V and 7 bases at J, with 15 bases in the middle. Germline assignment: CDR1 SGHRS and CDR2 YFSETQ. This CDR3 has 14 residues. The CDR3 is CASSPIREKNTIYF. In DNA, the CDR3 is TGCGCCAGCAGCCCTATTCGGGAGAAGAACACCATATATTTT.

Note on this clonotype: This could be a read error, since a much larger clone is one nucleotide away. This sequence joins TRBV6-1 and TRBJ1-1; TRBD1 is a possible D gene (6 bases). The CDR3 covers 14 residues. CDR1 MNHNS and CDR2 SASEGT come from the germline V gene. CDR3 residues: CASSRDMGNTDAFF. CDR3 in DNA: TGTGCCAGCAGCCGGGACATGGGGAACACTGATGCTTTCTTT.

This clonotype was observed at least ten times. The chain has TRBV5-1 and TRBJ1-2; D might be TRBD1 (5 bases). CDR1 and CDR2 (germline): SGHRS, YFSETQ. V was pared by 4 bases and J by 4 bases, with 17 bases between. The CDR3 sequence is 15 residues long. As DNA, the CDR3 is TGCGCCAGCAGCCCGGGCTTTGGGGGGATCTATGGCTACACCTTC. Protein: CASSPGFGGIYGYTF.

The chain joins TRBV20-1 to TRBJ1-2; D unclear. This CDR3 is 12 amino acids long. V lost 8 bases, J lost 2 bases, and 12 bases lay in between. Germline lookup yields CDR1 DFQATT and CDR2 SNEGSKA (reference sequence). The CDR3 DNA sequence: TGCAGTTTATCAAGGGAAAACTATGGCTACACCTTC. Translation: CSLSRENYGYTF.

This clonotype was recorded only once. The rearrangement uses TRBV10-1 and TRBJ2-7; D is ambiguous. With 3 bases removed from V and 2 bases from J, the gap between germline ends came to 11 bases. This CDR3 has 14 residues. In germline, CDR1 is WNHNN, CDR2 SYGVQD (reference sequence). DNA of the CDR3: TGCGCCAGCAGTGAAGGTGGGATCCCCTACGAGCAGTACTTC. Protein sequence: CASSEGGIPYEQYF.